This is a list of T cell receptor beta chains from one sample in a study of blood T cell repertoires in COVID-19. The table came from immunoSEQ multiplex PCR; TCRdb's copy has only in-frame clones and leaves some out. Of 100,000 to 150,000 clones in the sample, roughly 88% were seen once. The specimen sequenced was peripheral blood. All receptors come from a man aged 50 or older with acute or convalescent COVID-19. The CDR3 runs from the conserved cysteine through the conserved F or W. Fields, in order: V gene, D gene, J gene, clone size, CDR3 protein, CDR3 DNA. A D gene is named only where the DNA matches it firmly. Clone size is given for some rows only: seen once, a few or many times, or a class if the clone is expanded.

>TRBV7-9|NA|TRBJ1-4|NA
CASSSWGGEEKLFF
TGTGCCAGCAGCTCCTGGGGGGGAGAGGAAAAACTGTTTTTT
>TRBV5-1|TRBD1|TRBJ2-7|NA
CASSLRFEGRDRGEQYF
TGCGCCAGCAGCTTGCGGTTCGAGGGAAGGGACAGGGGAGAGCAGTACTTC
>TRBV7-9|TRBD1|TRBJ2-7|once
CAIAQGNEQYF
TGTGCCATAGCACAGGGGAACGAGCAGTACTTC
>TRBV30|TRBD2|TRBJ2-1|NA
CAWRGGRSYNEQFF
TGTGCCTGGAGGGGGGGGAGGTCCTACAATGAGCAGTTCTTC
>TRBV7-8|TRBD2|TRBJ2-7|few
CASSRGLAGEQYF
TGTGCCAGCAGCCGCGGACTAGCGGGCGAGCAGTACTTC
>TRBV6-1|TRBD2|TRBJ2-7|NA
CASSVLSVAGGPSEQYF
TGTGCCAGCAGTGTACTTTCGGTGGCGGGGGGCCCCTCCGAGCAGTACTTC
>TRBV11-2|TRBD2|TRBJ2-5|NA
CASSLTSGGTPPRETQYF
TGTGCCAGCAGCTTGACTAGCGGGGGAACCCCTCCAAGAGAGACCCAGTACTTC
>TRBV7-9|NA|TRBJ1-1|NA
CASSLGSYAGRGTEAFF
TGTGCCAGCAGCTTAGGGTCGTACGCGGGCAGGGGCACTGAAGCTTTCTTT
>TRBV13|NA|TRBJ1-1|NA
CASRWETGRTEAFF
TGTGCCAGCAGGTGGGAGACTGGGAGGACTGAAGCTTTCTTT
>TRBV6-1|NA|TRBJ2-7|once
CASSEYSQDEQYF
TGTGCCAGCAGTGAATACAGCCAGGACGAGCAGTACTTC
>TRBV7-2|NA|TRBJ1-3|NA
CASSLAGGATGNTIYF
TGTGCCAGCAGCTTAGCGGGGGGGGCCACTGGAAACACCATATATTTT
>TRBV6-1|NA|TRBJ2-3|NA
CASSEVGRGTDTQYF
TGTGCCAGCAGTGAAGTGGGCAGGGGAACAGATACGCAGTATTTT
>TRBV5-1|TRBD1|TRBJ1-1|NA
CASRLDRVNTEAFF
TGCGCCAGCAGGTTGGACAGGGTGAACACTGAAGCTTTCTTT
>TRBV5-1|NA|TRBJ2-3|NA
CASSDPGVTDTQYF
TGCGCCAGCAGCGATCCGGGGGTGACAGATACGCAGTATTTT
>TRBV5-6|NA|TRBJ2-3|NA
CASSLIIRSDTQYF
TGTGCCAGCAGCCTTATTATCAGGTCAGATACGCAGTATTTT
>TRBV5-1|NA|TRBJ1-6|NA
CASSRGENSPLHF
TGCGCCAGCTCCCGCGGGGAAAATTCACCCCTCCACTTT
>TRBV11-2|TRBD2|TRBJ2-7|NA
CASSLATGGSYEQYF
TGTGCCAGCAGCTTAGCGACGGGGGGCTCCTACGAGCAGTACTTC
>TRBV30|TRBD1|TRBJ1-2|NA
CASSIRDRTYGYTF
TGTGCCTCCTCGATCCGGGACAGGACCTATGGCTACACCTTC
>TRBV27|NA|TRBJ1-4|few
CARGGRATNEKLFF
TGTGCCAGGGGGGGGAGGGCAACTAATGAAAAACTGTTTTTT
>TRBV5-1|TRBD1|TRBJ2-7|NA
CASSLYGTGTYEQYF
TGCGCCAGCAGCTTGTACGGGACAGGGACCTACGAGCAGTACTTC
>TRBV4-1|TRBD2|TRBJ2-6|NA
CASSQELRRSGSSGANVLTF
TGCGCCAGCAGCCAAGAATTAAGGCGCAGCGGGAGCTCTGGGGCCAACGTCCTGACTTTC
>TRBV28|NA|TRBJ1-1|NA
CASRALNTEAFF
TGTGCCAGCAGAGCATTGAACACTGAAGCTTTCTTT
>TRBV5-4|TRBD2|TRBJ2-5|NA
CASSFRGGSYQETQYF
TGTGCCAGCAGCTTTCGGGGGGGCAGTTACCAAGAGACCCAGTACTTC
>TRBV19|NA|TRBJ1-1|NA
CASSIRGENTEAFF
TGTGCCAGTAGTATACGGGGGGAGAACACTGAAGCTTTCTTT
>TRBV6-5|TRBD1|TRBJ1-1|NA
CASSPDRGRGGAFF
TGTGCCAGCAGCCCAGACAGGGGGCGAGGGGGAGCTTTCTTT
>TRBV5-1|NA|TRBJ2-1|NA
CASSLETGAYNEQFF
TGCGCCAGCAGCTTGGAGACGGGAGCCTACAATGAGCAGTTCTTC
>TRBV9|TRBD2|TRBJ2-1|NA
CASSETSGTYNEQFF
TGTGCCAGCAGCGAAACTAGCGGAACCTACAATGAGCAGTTCTTC
>TRBV7-8|TRBD1|TRBJ1-5|few
CASSLEGGLQPQHF
TGTGCCAGCAGCCTTGAAGGGGGCCTTCAGCCCCAGCATTTT
>TRBV28|NA|TRBJ2-2|NA
CASSTGRGAGELFF
TGTGCCAGCAGTACGGGCAGGGGGGCCGGGGAGCTGTTTTTT
>TRBV3-1/TRBV3-2|NA|TRBJ1-3|NA
CASSQGQPGNTIYF
TGTGCCAGCAGCCAGGGGCAACCTGGAAACACCATATATTTT
>TRBV6-5|TRBD1|TRBJ1-2|NA
CASTRDRVDGYTF
TGTGCCAGCACGAGGGACAGGGTCGACGGCTACACCTTC
>TRBV6-4|TRBD1|TRBJ1-6|NA
CASSMAGGMNNSPLHF
TGTGCCAGCAGTATGGCAGGGGGAATGAACAATTCACCCCTCCACTTT
>TRBV2|NA|TRBJ1-1|NA
CASSGGGTNTEAFF
TGTGCCAGCAGTGGCGGAGGGACGAACACTGAAGCTTTCTTT
>TRBV4-2|NA|TRBJ2-1|NA
CASSQDPRGLGEQFF
TGTGCCAGCAGCCAAGATCCCAGGGGTTTGGGTGAGCAGTTCTTC
>TRBV6-5|NA|TRBJ1-1|NA
CASRISGEHTEAFF
TGTGCCAGCAGGATATCAGGGGAACACACTGAAGCTTTCTTT
>TRBV5-1|TRBD2|TRBJ2-1|NA
CASSLASGSMNNEQFF
TGCGCCAGCAGCTTGGCAAGCGGGAGCATGAACAATGAGCAGTTCTTC
>TRBV7-2|TRBD1|TRBJ1-6|NA
CASSLSTGSADSYNSPLHF
TGTGCCAGCAGCTTATCGACAGGGTCAGCGGATTCCTATAATTCACCCCTCCACTTT
>TRBV18|NA|TRBJ2-6|NA
CASSPLGGYSGANVLTF
TGTGCCAGCTCACCCTTGGGCGGGTACTCTGGGGCCAACGTCCTGACTTTC
>TRBV5-1|NA|TRBJ1-1|NA
CASSSGRGDTEAFF
TGCGCCAGCAGTTCCGGGAGGGGTGACACTGAAGCTTTCTTT
>TRBV27|NA|TRBJ1-5|NA
CASSSLNQPQHF
TGTGCCAGCAGTTCTCTCAATCAGCCCCAGCATTTT
>TRBV10-1|TRBD2|TRBJ2-1|NA
CASSGGTSGSNEQFF
TGCGCCAGCAGTGGCGGGACTAGCGGGAGCAATGAGCAGTTCTTC
>TRBV18|TRBD1|TRBJ1-2|NA
CASSQGQGDVYGYTF
TGTGCCAGCTCACAGGGACAGGGCGATGTCTATGGCTACACCTTC
>TRBV7-9|NA|TRBJ1-3|NA
CASSLAGGNTIYF
TGTGCCAGCAGCTTAGCCGGGGGAAACACCATATATTTT
>TRBV5-6|NA|TRBJ2-7|NA
CASSLVLYPSVGQYF
TGTGCCAGCAGCTTGGTGTTGTACCCTTCCGTCGGGCAGTACTTC
>TRBV6-5|NA|TRBJ1-2|NA
CASSYSDYGYTF
TGTGCCAGCAGTTACAGCGACTATGGCTACACCTTC
>TRBV18|NA|TRBJ2-2|NA
CASSLDSTGELFF
TGTGCCAGCTCACTGGACAGCACCGGGGAGCTGTTTTTT
>TRBV7-6|TRBD1|TRBJ1-5|NA
CASSSADRAVFQPQHF
TGTGCCAGCAGCTCCGCCGACAGGGCTGTGTTTCAGCCCCAGCATTTT
>TRBV28|NA|TRBJ1-2|NA
CASSFVGRKTYGYTF
TGTGCCAGCAGTTTCGTGGGCAGGAAGACCTATGGCTACACCTTC
>TRBV28|TRBD1|TRBJ2-7|NA
CASTPGGQGTNEQYF
TGTGCCAGCACTCCCGGGGGACAGGGCACCAACGAGCAGTACTTC
>TRBV12-5|TRBD1|TRBJ2-2|NA
CASARRDRGEGELFF
TGTGCTAGTGCCCGCCGGGACAGGGGAGAGGGGGAGCTGTTTTTT
>TRBV5-1|NA|TRBJ1-1|NA
CASSKEGNTEAFF
TGCGCCAGCAGCAAAGAGGGGAACACTGAAGCTTTCTTT
>TRBV5-1|TRBD1|TRBJ2-3|NA
CASSWTGAQYF
TGCGCCAGCAGCTGGACAGGGGCGCAGTATTTT
>TRBV6-5|NA|TRBJ2-7|once
CASSYSISQVEAEQYF
TGTGCCAGCAGTTACTCGATCTCACAGGTAGAAGCCGAGCAGTACTTC